This T cell receptor (beta chain) was sequenced during a study of T cell responses to AZD1222 COVID-19 vaccine. Study results and caveats: Seropositive status at baseline applied to only a handful of AZD1222 recipients.

V was clipped by 3 bases and J by 5 bases, with 8 bases between them. Germline lookup yields CDR1 LNHDA and CDR2 SQIVND (reference sequence). This CDR3 spans 13 amino acids. The protocol was immunoSEQ multiplex PCR, while the TCRdb copy is restricted to in-frame clones and leaves out a portion. The data contain 110,000 or so clones, approximately 89% of them singletons. In regard to this clone: Its target is unknown.

The specimen was peripheral blood, collected 28 days after the second AZD1222 dose. V usage is TRBV19 and J usage is TRBJ1-5; D is unresolved. This receptor was obtained from an adult who received the AZD1222 COVID-19 vaccine. The CDR3, as DNA: TGTGCCAGTAGTATTCCCCAATATCAGCCCCAGCATTTT. This encodes CASSIPQYQPQHF.